This TCR beta chain was retrieved from a study of Graves' ophthalmopathy and Graves' hyperthyroidism. Points from the study as a whole: Blood was where most expanded thyroid clonotypes above 0.001 frequency also turned up.

Researchers took RNA transcripts and amplified TCR beta CDR3 regions from them. Second-round multiplex PCR came after a first-round RT-PCR that employed HTBI primers. TCRdb recomputed calls from the multiplex PCR reads with MiXCR, one row per CDR3 protein. The data contain 200,000 to 250,000 distinct CDR3 sequences, roughly 21% of them seen just once; the ten biggest clones take up approximately 40%. This clonotype has a count of ten or more. Its specificity is not known. The V gene lost 2 bases and the J gene lost 3 bases, with 12 bases spanning the gap. In germline, CDR1 is SGHRS, CDR2 YFSETQ. The CDR3 runs 16 residues.

Source material: peripheral blood. This sequence joins TRBV5-1 and TRBJ1-6; tentatively, D is TRBD1 (5 bases). The TCR comes from a woman aged 45-59 years with Graves' ophthalmopathy. CDR3: CASSLRQGGYNSPLHF. CDR3 nucleotide sequence: TGCGCCAGCAGCTTACGGCAGGGTGGCTATAATTCACCCCTCCACTTT.